The text below deals with one T cell receptor beta chain. The sample comes from a study of blood T cell repertoires in COVID-19. The V gene end was trimmed by 8 bases and the J gene end by 15 bases; junction bases not matched to a gene: 6. This CDR3 contains 11 residues. Per the germline V gene, CDR1 is MNHEY and CDR2 is SVGAGI. Only in-frame clones appear in the TCRdb table, and some are missing; sequencing was by immunoSEQ multiplex PCR. This table holds about 330,000 clones, around 89% found once. The sample consisted of peripheral blood. The V gene is TRBV6-5, the J gene TRBJ2-2; 10 bases fit TRBD1. The receptor's source is a woman between 50 and 59 years old with active or convalescent COVID-19. CDR3 in amino acids: CASPRQGAMFF. In DNA form, the CDR3 reads TGTGCCAGCCCTCGACAGGGGGCGATGTTTTTT.